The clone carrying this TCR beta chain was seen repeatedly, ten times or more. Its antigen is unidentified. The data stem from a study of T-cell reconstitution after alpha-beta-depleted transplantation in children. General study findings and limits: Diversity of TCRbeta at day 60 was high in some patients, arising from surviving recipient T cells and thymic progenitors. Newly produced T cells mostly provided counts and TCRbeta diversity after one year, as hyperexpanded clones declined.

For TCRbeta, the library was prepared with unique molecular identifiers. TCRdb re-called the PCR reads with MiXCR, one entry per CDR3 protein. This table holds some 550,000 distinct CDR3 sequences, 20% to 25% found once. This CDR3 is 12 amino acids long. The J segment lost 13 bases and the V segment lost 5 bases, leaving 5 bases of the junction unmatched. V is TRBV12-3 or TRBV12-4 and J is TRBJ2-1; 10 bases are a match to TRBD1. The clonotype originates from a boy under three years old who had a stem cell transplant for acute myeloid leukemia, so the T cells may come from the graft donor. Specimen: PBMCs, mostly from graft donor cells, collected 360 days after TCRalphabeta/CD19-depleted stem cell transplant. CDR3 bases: TGTGCCAGCAGTGAGGGACAGGGGAAACAGTTCTTC. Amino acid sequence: CASSEGQGKQFF.